This TCR beta chain was observed in a study of cytomegalovirus exposure and HLA in healthy donors (dated by TCRdb to 2016 to 2017). As for the study more broadly: An earlier analysis of about 530 of the donors reported 276 Gb of sequence data and some 110 million unique TCR beta sequences obtained from 150 million to 200 million T cells. Both class I and class II loci were covered by HLA typing, at four-digit resolution. Rather than drawing on any new phenotypic data, the later analysis identified candidate immune exposures from TCR beta sequences and the way those sequences occurred across donors. To decide whether each TCR beta V gene segment behaved as functional or pseudogenic, an earlier analysis of fewer than 750 of the donors relied on high-throughput TCR beta sequencing. Among almost 400 genotyped donors of the cohort, an average of approximately 240,000 unique TCR beta nucleotide sequences were sequenced per donor, roughly 20% of them non-productive. Four or five DR-DQ haplotypes were handled as single units for association and clustering because linkage in the cohort was strong. All discovery cohort repertoires had been generated using a single sequencing platform. To predict cytomegalovirus infection status, the study brought together high-throughput TCR immunosequencing, statistical association of individual TCRs with disease status, and machine learning. The genetic ancestry cluster associated with self-reported Caucasian donors included roughly 84% of the 300 to 450 genotyped donors. A later analysis re-analyzed previously published TCR beta repertoires from 666 donors and added high-resolution HLA genotyping to study TCR occurrence patterns. The study aimed to test whether cataloging public T cell receptors could reveal signatures of past pathogen exposure. Typing coverage differed by locus: A, B, C, DRB1 and DQB1 were typed in about 620-640 donors, DQA1 in about 560, DPA1 in 600 to 610, and DPB1 in 472. In a later genetic analysis, genome-wide SNP genotypes for about 65% of the 666 donors were used, and that subset was treated as a discovery cohort. A separate validation cohort of 90 to 150 different subjects was used in addition to the approximately 700-subject first cohort. Donor age, sex, ethnicity and CMV serostatus were compiled together with the repertoire data. Roughly 300 gigabases of sequencing data and approximately 93 million unique TCR sequences were included in an early release covering several hundred HLA-typed donors. The T cell repertoires of around 670 subjects were profiled by immunosequencing and related to cytomegalovirus serostatus.

CDR1 and CDR2 (KGHSH, LQKENI) derive from the germline V gene. The CDR3 runs 14 amino acids, cysteine and phenylalanine included. Just the 42-base CDR3 DNA is kept, in frame starting at base 1. The junction carries 12 bases between V and J, which are trimmed by 5 bases and 1 base respectively. A remark on this clone: No antigen is known for it. No quality values exist for individual bases; no much larger clone is one base distant.

Receptors were amplified or captured by the immunoSEQ multiplex PCR assay. For the multiplex PCR, a mixture combining 60 forward primers for TCR Vbeta segments and 13 reverse primers for TCR Jbeta segments was used. The CDR3 region of rearranged TCR beta genes was amplified from genomic DNA with a multiplex PCR assay. On the Illumina HiSeq System, the amplified TCR beta libraries were sequenced as 87-base-pair reads. Under the source paper's analysis protocol: A later analysis tallied about 77 million unique TCR beta chains across the 610 or so repertoires, and about 10 million of those chains were shared by two or more donors. To remove PCR and sequencing errors, raw reads were error-corrected and collapsed into unique sequences using a nearest-neighbor algorithm that merged closely related sequences. Alignment of CDR3 sequences to IMGT reference sequences was used to assign V, D and J gene segments. Each retained sequence needed at least a six-nucleotide match to both a V gene segment and a J gene segment. A rearrangement was called productive if the CDR3 had no stop codons and remained in frame with V and J, and every other rearrangement was called non-productive. CDR3 was defined by IMGT convention, running from the second conserved V-encoded cysteine to the conserved J-encoded phenylalanine. The earlier analysis of approximately 590 of the donors excluded any sequence lacking an unambiguous match to a single V gene segment. In an earlier analysis of roughly 500 of the donors, V segments were called functional above 56.7% productive rearrangements and were called segregating when the between-donor standard deviation exceeded 5%. To diagnose cytomegalovirus status from the catalog of TCR beta chain sequences, a statistical classification framework was built. In a later analysis, V and J genes were assigned by comparing TCR nucleotide sequences against IMGT/GENE-DB human TR gene sequences. Using the TCRdist pipeline, a later analysis assigned CDR3 sequences along with most-parsimonious VDJ recombination scenarios. In a later analysis, each TCR beta chain was defined by its CDR3 amino acid sequence together with its V-gene family, and reads lacking a unique V-gene family were excluded. A later analysis removed roughly 590 highly shared, low-generation-probability nucleotide sequences to deal with suspected cross-contamination and a sequencing artifact. For each public chain, a later analysis derived a clonal expansion index from normalized ranks of inferred template counts within each repertoire. In a later analysis, generation probabilities were computed using a VDJ recombination model fitted to out-of-frame rearrangements, and the results were checked against IGoR. In a later analysis, hypergeometric tests were used to score TCR-TCR, TCR-HLA and TCR-CMV co-occurrence, with a repertoire-size bias correction applied to TCR pairs. A later analysis estimated false discovery rates by permuting HLA or CMV assignments 20 times. A later analysis grouped co-occurring TCRs with DBSCAN, adding TCRdist sequence similarity when clustering within HLA-allele-positive subsets. For co-occurrence clustering, repertoires with fewer than 30,000 or more than 120,000 public chains were excluded, along with four to six repertoires with anomalous nucleotide sharing. In its TCRdb copy, this immuneACCESS table keeps in-frame sequences only and misses some clones. Where compared with another copy, unresolved V genes explain less than half of these, and the others have no known cause. V and J calls and clone size are given by that table; D and trimming were obtained from the DNA. This sample lists hundreds of thousands of clones; just over 75% were detected once. Of the sample, 0.6% to 0.7% falls within the top ten clones.

The paper's findings and limits, for the study overall: The cohort was sequenced for TCR beta chains only, and without alpha or paired-chain data the features that could be detected were limited. Because the 87-base-pair reads could not distinguish some IMGT-functional V segments, including TRBV6-2 and TRBV6-3, those segments were excluded. According to a later genetic analysis, donors in an Asian-associated ancestry cluster had fewer N-insertions in productive TCRs than the roughly 700-donor mean. Across donors, most TCR sequences were observed very rarely, whereas some public TCRs were present in many individuals. A group of highly shared sequence variants was considered likely to be a technical artifact of the sequencing pipeline. According to a later analysis, most CMV-associated TCR beta chains appeared to be HLA-restricted, and the HLA associations seemed to be driven largely by CMV exposure. The presence/absence analyses assumed that sequencing depth was roughly uniform across donors, and that assumption may not be true. Several of the top co-occurrence clusters appeared to be linked to parvovirus B19, influenza, CMV and Epstein-Barr virus, according to a later analysis. The earlier analysis of about 600 of the donors excluded some 16 rarely observed V segments, including chromosome 9 orphons, because counts were too low. Broadly in line with IMGT annotations, most TCR beta V segments showed up in productive rearrangements about 90% or about 30% of the time in an earlier analysis of 450 to 750 of the donors. In vitro tests confirmed that three of the cytomegalovirus-associated TCR beta chains recognize cytomegalovirus antigens. Because some donors lacked HLA typing at each locus, the association tests relied only on the typed subset. In a later analysis, HLA-associated TCR beta chains were found to be more clonally expanded and to have lower generation probabilities than equally common non-associated chains. The authors suggested that the approach could potentially be generalized to other disease states and immunological phenotypes. In a later analysis, 16,951 TCR beta sequences were associated with specific HLA alleles at a false discovery rate of 0.05. The study gave a list of some 150 TCR beta chains associated with cytomegalovirus. Correlated functional status among segregating V segments might reflect linkage disequilibrium, but an unknown experimental factor could not be ruled out. A later genetic analysis associated a missense DCLRE1C variant with V-gene and J-gene trimming of TCR beta chains, and an independent cohort replicated the association. The classifier was reported to diagnose cytomegalovirus status with high specificity and sensitivity in both the original cohort and the validation cohort. A further reported finding was that TCR beta sequences accurately predicted the HLA-A and HLA-B alleles for most subjects in the first cohort. Strong co-occurrence of HLA alleles, especially DR and DQ, made assigning TCR associations to individual alleles difficult. A later analysis found that TCR association rates varied across HLA loci, with DRB1 alleles showing the most associated TCRs and HLA-C alleles the fewest. CMV serostatus was the only immune exposure information available for the cohort.

In total, roughly 670 healthy bone marrow donors made up the cohort. Cohort members were all nominally healthy when sampled, although unrecorded immune exposures were likely present. The donor was CMV seronegative and belonged to the group of over 300 seronegative cohort members. Each donor provided a peripheral blood sample, and peripheral blood mononuclear cells were used for TCR beta sequencing. Genomic DNA was extracted from the blood cell samples with the Qiagen DNeasy Blood Extraction Kit. The TCR originated in a man between 18 and 29 years old in good health and CMV-seronegative. The sequenced sample consisted of PBMCs. The rearranged chain carries TRBV18 and TRBJ2-7; the D gene is perhaps TRBD1, from 6 matching bases. The base sequence is TGTGCCAGCTCAAGACAGGCCACATCCTACGAGCAGTACTTC. Translation gives CASSRQATSYEQYF.